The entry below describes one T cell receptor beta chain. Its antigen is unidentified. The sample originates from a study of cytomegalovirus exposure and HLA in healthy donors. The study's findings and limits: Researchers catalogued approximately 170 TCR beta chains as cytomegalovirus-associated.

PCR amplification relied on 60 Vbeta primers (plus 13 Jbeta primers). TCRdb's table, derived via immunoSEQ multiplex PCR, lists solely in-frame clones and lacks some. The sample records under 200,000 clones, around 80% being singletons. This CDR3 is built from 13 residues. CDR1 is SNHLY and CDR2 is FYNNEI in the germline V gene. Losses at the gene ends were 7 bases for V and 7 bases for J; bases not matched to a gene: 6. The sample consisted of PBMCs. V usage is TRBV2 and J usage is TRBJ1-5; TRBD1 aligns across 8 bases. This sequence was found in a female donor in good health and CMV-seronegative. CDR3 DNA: TGTGCCAGCATGGACAGGGCCGGGCAGCCCCAGCATTTT. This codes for CASMDRAGQPQHF.